This section outlines one TCR beta chain sequence together with its context. Antigen: not known. This record belongs to a study of cytomegalovirus exposure and HLA in healthy donors. V was pared by 0 bases and J by 4 bases, with 6 bases between. The CDR3 is made up of 13 amino acids. Germline values: CDR1 SGHRS, CDR2 YFSETQ. PCR primers comprised 60 Vbeta and 13 Jbeta primers. Some clones are missing from TCRdb's copy, which holds only in-frame ones; the method was immunoSEQ multiplex PCR. The table records fewer than 250,000 clones, about 82% of them present only once. General study findings and limits: Some TCR beta chains (roughly 160 of them) were listed as cytomegalovirus-associated.

The sequencing sample was made of PBMCs. The sequence was obtained from a young man in good health and CMV-seronegative. The chain uses TRBV5-1 and TRBJ2-3, with unresolved D. CDR3 in DNA: TGCGCCAGCAGCTTGGGGGCACCAGATACGCAGTATTTT. Translating gives CASSLGAPDTQYF. Full variable domain (outside the CDR3, taken from reference TRBV5-1 and TRBJ2-3): KAGVTQTPRYLIKTRGQQVTLSCSPISGHRSVSWYQQTPGQGLQFLFEYFSETQRNKGNFPGRFSGRQFSNSRSEMNVSTLELGDSALYLCASSLGAPDTQYFGPGTRLTVL.